One sample yielded the 8 T cell receptor beta chains listed below, sequenced in a study of blood T cells in healthy people across ages. It was with a sample-barcoded 5' primer and a J-beta primer mix that a second PCR of roughly 6 to 12 cycles was run. MiXCR, run by TCRdb on the 5' RACE reads, gives a single entry per CDR3 protein. The table has some 800,000 distinct CDR3 sequences, around 45% seen once; the top ten hold roughly 19%. Source material: blood. The receptor source for this set is a man in his 60s in good health.

This sequence joins TRBV7-2 and TRBJ2-3; 11 nucleotides match TRBD2. CDR3 length: 17 residues. The V gene end was trimmed by 6 bases and the J gene end by 4 bases; junction bases not matched to a gene: 12. The germline V gene encodes CDR1 SGHTA and CDR2 FQGNSA. The CDR3 loop is CASRRRLAGTGADTQYF. The CDR3 region has the DNA TGTGCCAGCAGGCGTCGACTAGCGGGGACTGGGGCAGATACGCAGTATTTT.

The V call is TRBV20-1, the J call TRBJ1-5, with a possible D match to TRBD1 (5 bases). Deletions cut 5 bases from V and 2 bases from J, with 10 bases between. This CDR3 contains 13 residues. Germline CDR1 reads DFQATT; CDR2 reads SNEGSKA (reference sequence). CDR3 DNA: TGCAGTGCTGGACCGGGGGGCAATCAGCCCCAGCATTTT. This sequence encodes CSAGPGGNQPQHF.

The chain joins TRBV12-3 or TRBV12-4 to TRBJ2-2; 12 bases fit TRBD2. CDR3 size: 16 residues. The V segment lost 4 bases and the J segment 5 bases; nucleotides outside the gene matches: 5. The CDR3 DNA is TGTGCCAGCAGTTCCCATCTAGCGGGGGGGACCGGGGAGCTGTTTTTT. As protein: CASSSHLAGGTGELFF.

This chain links TRBV30 with TRBJ1-2; possibly TRBD1 for D (5 bases). The CDR3 loop spans 13 amino acids. The V end was cut by 0 bases, the J end by 4 bases, with 9 bases between. CDR1 GTSNPN and CDR2 SVGIG come from the germline V gene (reference sequence). CDR3 loop: CAWSVSDSYGYTF. CDR3 DNA sequence: TGTGCCTGGAGTGTATCCGACAGCTATGGCTACACCTTC.

This clonotype came up a few times. The chain uses TRBV29-1 and TRBJ2-5; a weak D match, TRBD2 (6 bases). The germline CDR1 and CDR2 sequences are SQVTM and ANQGSEA. The CDR3 is 14 amino acids. With 4 bases removed from V and 5 bases from J, the gap between germline ends came to 17 bases. CDR3 protein: CSVGLGSGAETQYF. CDR3 nucleotides: TGCAGCGTTGGGTTGGGTAGCGGTGCTGAGACCCAGTACTTC.

This clonotype was observed a handful of times. The genes are TRBV6-1 and TRBJ1-4; tentatively, D is TRBD1 (6 bases). V gave up 4 bases and J gave up 5 bases, with 17 bases separating them. The CDR3 covers 16 residues. CDR1 is MNHNS, CDR2 SASEGT, per germline. The CDR3 coding sequence is TGTGCCAGCAGTGGTGGGGAGGGGGAACGGAATGAAAAACTGTTTTTT. Its translation is CASSGGEGERNEKLFF.

About this clonotype itself: One end of the junction is discordant with germline, which a read error may explain. V gene TRBV27 combines with J gene TRBJ1-1; the D gene is possibly TRBD1 (6 bases). This CDR3 is built from 15 residues. CDR1 and CDR2 (germline): MNHEY, SMNVEV (reference sequence). Written as DNA, the CDR3 is TGTGTCAGCAGCCCCTACAGGGCTTTGAACACTGAAGCTTTCTTT. The encoded protein is CVSSPYRALNTEAFF.

The rearrangement uses TRBV7-2 and TRBJ2-1; TRBD2 matches 16 bases. The V segment lost 1 base and the J segment 4 bases; nucleotides outside the gene matches: 4. Germline loops: CDR1 SGHTA, CDR2 FQGNSA. The CDR3 is 18 residues long. CDR3 sequence reads: CASSLVGLAGGRYNEQFF. DNA of the CDR3: TGTGCCAGCAGCTTAGTGGGACTAGCGGGGGGGCGTTACAATGAGCAGTTCTTC.